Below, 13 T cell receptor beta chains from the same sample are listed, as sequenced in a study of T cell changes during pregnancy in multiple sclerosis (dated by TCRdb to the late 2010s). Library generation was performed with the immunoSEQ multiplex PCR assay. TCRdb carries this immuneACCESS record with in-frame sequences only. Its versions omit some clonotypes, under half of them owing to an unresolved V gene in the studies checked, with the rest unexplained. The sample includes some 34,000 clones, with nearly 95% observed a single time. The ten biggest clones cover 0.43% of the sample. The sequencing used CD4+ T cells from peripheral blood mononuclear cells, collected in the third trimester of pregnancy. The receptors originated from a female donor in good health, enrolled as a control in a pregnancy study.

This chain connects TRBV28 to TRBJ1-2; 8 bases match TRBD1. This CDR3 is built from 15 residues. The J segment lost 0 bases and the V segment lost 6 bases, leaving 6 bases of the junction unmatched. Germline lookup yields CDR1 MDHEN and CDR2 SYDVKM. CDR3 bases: TGTGCCAGCAGCCAGACAGGGGAAGCTAACTATGGCTACACCTTC. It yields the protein CASSQTGEANYGYTF.

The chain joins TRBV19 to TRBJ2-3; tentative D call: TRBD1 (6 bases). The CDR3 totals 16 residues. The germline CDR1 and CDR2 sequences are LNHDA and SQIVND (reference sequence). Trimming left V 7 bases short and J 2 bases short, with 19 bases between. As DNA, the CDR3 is TGTGCCAGTAAAGGTGGTGTCTGGACAGCCACAGATACGCAGTATTTT. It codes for CASKGGVWTATDTQYF.

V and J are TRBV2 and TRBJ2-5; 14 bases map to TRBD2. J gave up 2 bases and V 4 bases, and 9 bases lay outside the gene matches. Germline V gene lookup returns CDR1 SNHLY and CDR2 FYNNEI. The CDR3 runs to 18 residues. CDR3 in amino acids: CASSVRRTSGGSQETQYF. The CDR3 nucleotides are TGTGCCAGCAGTGTTAGGCGGACTAGCGGGGGGTCTCAAGAGACCCAGTACTTC. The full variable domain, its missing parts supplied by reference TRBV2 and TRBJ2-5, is EPEVTQTPSHQVTQMGQEVILRCVPISNHLYFYWYRQILGQKVEFLVSFYNNEISEKSEIFDDQFSVERPDGSNFTLKIRSTKLEDSAMYFCASSVRRTSGGSQETQYFGPGTRLLVL.

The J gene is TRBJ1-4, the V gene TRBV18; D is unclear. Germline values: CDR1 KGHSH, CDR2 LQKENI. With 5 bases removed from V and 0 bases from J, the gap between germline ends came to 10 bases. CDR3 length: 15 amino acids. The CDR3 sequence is CASSSAQTTNEKLFF. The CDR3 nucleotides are TGTGCCAGCTCATCGGCACAGACAACTAATGAAAAACTGTTTTTT.

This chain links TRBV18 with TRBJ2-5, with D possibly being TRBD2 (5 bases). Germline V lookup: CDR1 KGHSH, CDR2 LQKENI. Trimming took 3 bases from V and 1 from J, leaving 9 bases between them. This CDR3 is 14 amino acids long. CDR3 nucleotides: TGTGCCAGCTCACCGCGGGCAGGCCAAGAGACCCAGTACTTC. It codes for CASSPRAGQETQYF.

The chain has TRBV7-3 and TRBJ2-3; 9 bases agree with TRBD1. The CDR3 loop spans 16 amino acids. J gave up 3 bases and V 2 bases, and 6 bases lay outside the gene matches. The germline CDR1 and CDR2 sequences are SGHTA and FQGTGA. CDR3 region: CASSLLGTGITDTQYF. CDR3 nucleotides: TGTGCCAGCAGCTTATTGGGGACAGGGATAACAGATACGCAGTATTTT.

The CDR3 sequence is CASSLLAGGTGELFF. The CDR3 DNA is TGTGCCAGCAGTTTACTAGCGGGGGGTACCGGGGAGCTGTTTTTT. This chain connects TRBV28 to TRBJ2-2; 11 bases are shared with TRBD2. From germline, CDR1 is MDHEN and CDR2 SYDVKM. The CDR3 contains 15 residues. After removal of 2 bases from V and 5 bases from J, the junction contained 1 base not matched to a gene.

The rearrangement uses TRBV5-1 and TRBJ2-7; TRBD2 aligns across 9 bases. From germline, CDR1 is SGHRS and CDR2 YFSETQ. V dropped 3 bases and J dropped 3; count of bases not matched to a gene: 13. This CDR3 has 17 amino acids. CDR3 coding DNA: TGCGCCAGCAGCTCCTCGTTTAGTAGCGGGGGAGACTACGAGCAGTACTTC. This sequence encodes CASSSSFSSGGDYEQYF.

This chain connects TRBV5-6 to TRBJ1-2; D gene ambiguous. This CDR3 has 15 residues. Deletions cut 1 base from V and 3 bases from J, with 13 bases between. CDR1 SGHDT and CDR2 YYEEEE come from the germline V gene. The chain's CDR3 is CASSLWASAYYGYTF. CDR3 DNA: TGTGCCAGCAGCTTGTGGGCATCTGCTTACTATGGCTACACCTTC.

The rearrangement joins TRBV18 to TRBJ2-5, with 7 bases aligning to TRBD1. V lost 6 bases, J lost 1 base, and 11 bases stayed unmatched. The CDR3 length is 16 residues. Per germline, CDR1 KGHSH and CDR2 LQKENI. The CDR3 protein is CASSPILRDSQETQYF. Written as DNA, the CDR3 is TGTGCCAGCTCTCCAATCCTCCGGGACAGCCAAGAGACCCAGTACTTC.

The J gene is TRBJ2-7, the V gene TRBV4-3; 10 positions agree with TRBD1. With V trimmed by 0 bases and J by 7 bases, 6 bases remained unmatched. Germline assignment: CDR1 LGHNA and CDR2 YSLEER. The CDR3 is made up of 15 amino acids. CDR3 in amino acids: CASSQEDRGREEQYF. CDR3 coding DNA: TGCGCCAGCAGCCAAGAAGACAGGGGGCGAGAGGAGCAGTACTTC.

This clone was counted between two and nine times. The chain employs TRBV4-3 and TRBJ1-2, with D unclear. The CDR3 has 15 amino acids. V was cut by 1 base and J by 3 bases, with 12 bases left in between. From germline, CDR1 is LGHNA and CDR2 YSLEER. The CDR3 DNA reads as TGCGCCAGCAGCCAAGCACCTCCGGGATACTATGGCTACACCTTC. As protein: CASSQAPPGYYGYTF.

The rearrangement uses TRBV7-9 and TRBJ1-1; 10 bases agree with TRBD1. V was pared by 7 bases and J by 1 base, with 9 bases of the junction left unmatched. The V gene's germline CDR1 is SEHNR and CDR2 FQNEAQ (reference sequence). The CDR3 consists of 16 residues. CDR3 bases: TGTGCCAGCACCCCGAGGGGACAGGGGCAGAACACTGAAGCTTTCTTT. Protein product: CASTPRGQGQNTEAFF.